This TCR beta chain was identified during a study of T cell responses to AZD1222 COVID-19 vaccine. Study-wide results and limits: Only six AZD1222 recipients tested seropositive at baseline.

With respect to this clone: The target antigen is unknown.

The CDR3 spans 13 residues. V gave up 3 bases and J gave up 3 bases; unmatched junction bases: 1. Germline V gene lookup returns CDR1 WSHSY and CDR2 SAAADI. Sequenced by immunoSEQ multiplex PCR; TCRdb stores in-frame clones only, minus some. Among some 93,000 clones, around 89% were seen once, and the ten largest hold roughly an eighth. This chain links TRBV10-2 with TRBJ1-2, with TRBD1 matching 7 bases. This TCR was recovered from an adult who received the AZD1222 COVID-19 vaccine. The sample consisted of peripheral blood, taken 28 days after the second AZD1222 dose. The CDR3 DNA follows: TGCGCCAGCAGTGACGGGACAGACTATGGCTACACCTTC. Translation gives CASSDGTDYGYTF.